These 20 T cell receptor beta chains were sequenced from one sample in a study of Tregs in tolerant kidney transplant recipients. TCRdb's copy holds only in-frame clones and misses some; the assay was immunoSEQ multiplex PCR. The ten most abundant clones cover roughly 0.8% of a sample with around 48,000 clones. Source: CD4+ T cells from blood, taken before the transplant. These receptors all come from a human donor who received a combined kidney and bone marrow transplant.

In regard to this clone: The observed sequence ends 3 residues before the CDR3 terminus, with the missing tail filled in from the germline J gene. This sequence joins TRBV30 and TRBJ1-5; D is uncertain. This CDR3 region has 15 residues. Between the trimmed V and J ends, which lost 1 base and 0 bases, there was a span of 10 bases. Germline CDR1 is GTSNPN and CDR2 is SVGIG (reference sequence). CDR3 DNA, as far as it was read: TGTGCCTGGAGTGGGAGCGGTCATAGCAATCAGCCC. Translation: CAWSGSGHSNQP. The entire CDR3 protein is CAWSGSGHSNQPQHF.

Details on this clone: The read ends 3 residues early relative to the CDR3; the germline J gene fills the gap. The chain employs TRBV7-2 and TRBJ2-1; 7 positions match TRBD1. The CDR3 contains 14 residues. With V trimmed by 5 bases and J by 5 bases, 6 bases remained unmatched. CDR1 is SGHTA, CDR2 FQGNSA, per germline. The CDR3 reads CASSLRQGNNEQFF. The sequenced part of the CDR3 DNA is TGTGCCAGCAGCCTACGACAGGGAAACAATGAG. Using reference TRBV7-2 and TRBJ2-1 for the parts outside the CDR3, the full variable domain is GAGVSQSPSNKVTEKGKDVELRCDPISGHTALYWYRQSLGQGLEFLIYFQGNSAPDKSGLPSDRFSAERTGGSVSTLTIQRTQQEDSAVYLCASSLRQGNNEQFFGPGTRLTVL.

For this clone: The observed sequence ends 3 residues before the CDR3 terminus, with the missing tail filled in from the germline J gene. The rearrangement uses TRBV2 and TRBJ1-5; 7 bases agree with TRBD1. The germline V gene encodes CDR1 SNHLY and CDR2 FYNNEI. The V gene end was trimmed by 5 bases and the J gene end by 0 bases; junction bases not matched to a gene: 4. There are 15 residues in the CDR3. The CDR3 loop is CASSTGQYSNQPQHF. Incomplete CDR3 DNA: TGTGCCAGCAGTACGGGACAGTATAGCAATCAGCCC.

Partial CDR3 DNA: TGCAGTGCTAGTTTGGCGGGCCGATCCTACGAG. Encoded protein: CSASLAGRSYE. In full, the CDR3 reads CSASLAGRSYEQYF. The chain combines TRBV20-1 with TRBJ2-7; possible D gene TRBD2, 5 bases. The read is 3 residues too short to cover the CDR3 end, so that end is filled in from the germline J gene. Trimming stripped 3 bases from V and 1 base from J, with 13 bases between. CDR1 DFQATT and CDR2 SNEGSKA come from the germline V gene (reference sequence). The CDR3 is made up of 14 amino acids.

A remark on this clone: The CDR3 end lies 3 residues beyond the end of the read and is filled in from the germline J gene. This chain links TRBV18 with TRBJ2-7; 8 bases agree with TRBD1. Losses at the gene ends were 6 bases for V and 2 bases for J; bases not matched to a gene: 9. The germline CDR1 and CDR2 sequences are KGHSH and LQKENI. The CDR3 spans 15 residues. The CDR3 loop is CASSPGTGGTYEQYF. CDR3 bases read: TGTGCCAGCTCCCCCGGAACAGGGGGGACCTACGAG.

CDR3 amino acids: CASSPPTGTGHEKLFF. Partial CDR3 DNA: TGTGCCAGCTCACCACCTACCGGGACAGGGCATGAAAAA. The chain joins TRBV18 to TRBJ1-4; 9 nucleotides match TRBD1. The sequenced fragment ends 3 residues before the CDR3 boundary, so the rest is inferred from the germline J gene. Trimming took 0 bases from V and 6 from J; bases not matched to a gene: 5. CDR1 is KGHSH, CDR2 LQKENI, per germline. The CDR3 totals 16 residues.

Comment on this clone: Coverage ceases 3 residues before the CDR3 finishes, and the germline J gene fills in the end. The J gene is TRBJ1-2, the V gene TRBV10-3; D might be TRBD1 (6 bases). The CDR3 has 14 residues. CDR1 is ENHRY and CDR2 is SYGVKD in the germline V gene. The sequenced part of the CDR3 DNA is TGTGCCATCAGTGAGTCCCCCAGGGGCATAGGC. Its protein product is CAISESPRGIG. The whole CDR3 region reads CAISESPRGIGYTF.

In regard to this clone: The read falls 3 residues short of the CDR3 end, and the missing part is taken from the germline J gene. The rearrangement uses TRBV7-3 and TRBJ2-1; the match to TRBD2 covers 7 bases. V was pared by 2 bases and J by 5 bases, with 3 bases of the junction left unmatched. The CDR3 has 14 residues. From germline, CDR1 is SGHTA and CDR2 FQGTGA. The chain's CDR3 is CASSLLAVNNEQFF. The CDR3 bases that were read are TGTGCCAGCAGCTTACTAGCGGTCAACAATGAG.

Concerning this clone: The CDR3 extends 3 residues past the end of the read, so its final part is completed from the germline J gene. The V and J genes are TRBV10-3 and TRBJ1-2; 10 bases agree with TRBD1. The germline V gene encodes CDR1 ENHRY and CDR2 SYGVKD. Trimming removed 4 bases from V and 5 bases from J; junction bases left unmatched: 4. The CDR3 is made up of 14 amino acids. The CDR3: CAISGDRGRYGYTF. The sequenced CDR3 bases are TGTGCCATCAGTGGGGACAGGGGTAGATATGGC.

Notes on this clone: From the germline J gene comes the end of the CDR3, since the read stops 3 residues before it. The sample holds other DNA sequences that translate to the same CDR3. The chain has TRBV5-4 and TRBJ2-3; D not resolved. The CDR3 length is 14 residues. Germline loops: CDR1 SGHNT, CDR2 YYREEE (reference sequence). Trimming shortened V by 0 bases and J by 1 base, and 6 bases separated the two germline ends. Partial CDR3 DNA: TGTGCCAGCAGCTTGGGCGGCCGCACAGATACG. The encoded protein is CASSLGGRTDT. The whole CDR3 is CASSLGGRTDTQYF.

About this clone: The sequenced fragment ends 3 residues before the CDR3 boundary, so the rest is inferred from the germline J gene. The gene calls are TRBV7-6 and TRBJ2-1; 7 bases align to TRBD2. In germline, CDR1 is SGHVS, CDR2 FNYEAQ. Trimming cost V 0 bases and J 7 bases; bases outside gene matches: 9. This CDR3 contains 16 residues. The sequenced CDR3 bases are TGTGCCAGCAGCTTAGCTCGCGGGAGCTATCGGAATGAG. Residues: CASSLARGSYRNE. The whole CDR3 protein reads CASSLARGSYRNEQFF. The variable domain in full, with the rest retrieved from reference TRBV7-6 and TRBJ2-1, is GAGVSQSPRYKVTKRGQDVALRCDPISGHVSLYWYRQALGQGPEFLTYFNYEAQQDKSGLPNDRFSAERPEGSISTLTIQRTEQRDSAMYRCASSLARGSYRNEQFFGPGTRLTVL.

About this clone itself: The missing CDR3 end, 3 residues past where the read stops, is filled in from the germline J gene. The chain couples TRBV19 to TRBJ1-5, with D unresolved. CDR3 length: 12 amino acids. With 5 bases removed from V and 4 bases from J, the gap between germline ends came to 6 bases. Germline loops: CDR1 LNHDA, CDR2 SQIVND (reference sequence). The CDR3 spells CASSPRNQPQHF. The covered CDR3 bases are TGTGCCAGTAGTCCGCGGAATCAGCCC.

Regarding this clone: Read coverage stops 3 residues before the CDR3 terminus; the germline J gene supplies the remainder. This chain joins TRBV5-6 and TRBJ2-5; tentative D call: TRBD1 (5 bases). The CDR3 runs to 14 residues. Germline-derived CDR1 and CDR2 are SGHDT and YYEEEE. Trimming left V 1 base short and J 4 bases short, with 11 bases between. CDR3 residues: CASSLSRVAETQYF. The CDR3 DNA, read in part, is TGTGCCAGCAGCTTGAGCAGGGTGGCAGAGACC. Full variable domain (missing parts from reference TRBV5-6 and TRBJ2-5): DAGVTQSPTHLIKTRGQQVTLRCSPKSGHDTVSWYQQALGQGPQFIFQYYEEEERQRGNFPDRFSGHQFPNYSSELNVNALLLGDSALYLCASSLSRVAETQYFGPGTRLLVL.

Details on this clone: The read ends 3 residues before the CDR3 terminus; that terminus is restored from the germline J gene. The rearrangement uses TRBV4-2 and TRBJ2-2; TRBD2 aligns across 13 bases. Germline trimming cut 4 bases from V and 0 bases from J; bases unmatched to any gene: 8. Germline CDR1 LGHNA, CDR2 YNFKEQ. CDR3 length: 19 residues. The sequenced CDR3 bases are TGTGCCAGCAGCCGTCGACTAGCGGGAGGTCTCTCGAACACCGGGGAG. It specifies CASSRRLAGGLSNTGE. Given in full, the CDR3 is CASSRRLAGGLSNTGELFF.

The sequenced CDR3 bases are TGTGCCAGCTCACCGATGGACAGGCTTAACTACGAG. The encoded protein is CASSPMDRLNYE. The entire CDR3 reads CASSPMDRLNYEQYF. The J gene is TRBJ2-7, the V gene TRBV18; 7 bases map to TRBD1. From the germline J gene comes the end of the CDR3, since the read stops 3 residues before it. CDR1 and CDR2 from the germline V gene are KGHSH and LQKENI. The V and J ends lost 3 bases and 3 bases, in that order; junction bases with no gene match: 8. The CDR3 length is 15 residues.

Notes on this clone: The missing CDR3 end, 3 residues past where the read stops, is filled in from the germline J gene. The V gene is TRBV7-3, the J gene TRBJ2-2; TRBD2 aligns across 9 bases. This CDR3 has 16 residues. V lost 2 bases, J lost 4 bases, and 5 bases stayed unmatched. Germline CDR1 and CDR2: SGHTA and FQGTGA. The covered CDR3 bases are TGTGCCAGCAGCTTATCTAGCGGGATCCGCACCGGGGAG. This translates into CASSLSSGIRTGE. The whole CDR3 sequence is CASSLSSGIRTGELFF.

In regard to this clone: The CDR3 goes on 3 residues after the read ends, and that part is filled in from the germline J gene. This chain links TRBV7-7 with TRBJ2-1, with 7 bases that match TRBD1. Losses at the gene ends were 3 bases for V and 2 bases for J; bases not matched to a gene: 4. Germline assignment: CDR1 SSHAT and CDR2 FNYEAQ (reference sequence). This CDR3 is built from 15 residues. The part of the CDR3 DNA that was read is TGTGCCAGCAGCTTCGACAGGGCCCCCTACAATGAG. It encodes CASSFDRAPYNE. The whole CDR3 region reads CASSFDRAPYNEQFF.

As regards this clone: The read ends 3 residues before the CDR3 terminus; that terminus is restored from the germline J gene. Other DNA variants within this sample encode the same CDR3. J is TRBJ2-7 and V is TRBV20-1, with 8 bases matching TRBD2. The CDR3 sequence is 13 residues long. Germline trimming cut 1 base from V and 3 bases from J; bases unmatched to any gene: 2. Per germline, CDR1 DFQATT and CDR2 SNEGSKA (reference sequence). The sequenced part of the CDR3 DNA is TGCAGTGCTAGAGTAGCGGGATTCTACGAG. Translation: CSARVAGFYE. In full, the CDR3 is CSARVAGFYEQYF.

Worth noting for this clone: The CDR3 end falls 3 residues outside the read, so it is completed with the germline J gene. V gene TRBV20-1 combines with J gene TRBJ1-3; no clear D. V was clipped by 2 bases and J by 2 bases, with 13 bases between them. The CDR3 has 15 residues. In germline, CDR1 is DFQATT, CDR2 SNEGSKA (reference sequence). The sequenced part of the CDR3 DNA is TGCAGTGCTAGAAGTTTTGCCCAGACTGGAAACACC. It specifies CSARSFAQTGNT. In full, the CDR3 reads CSARSFAQTGNTIYF.

A word on this clone: The read ends 3 residues shy of where the CDR3 ends; the end is completed using the germline J gene. The chain is built from TRBV7-2 and TRBJ2-5, with 8 positions matching TRBD2. CDR3 length: 13 amino acids. The V and J ends lost 6 bases and 4 bases, in that order; junction bases with no gene match: 4. The germline V gene encodes CDR1 SGHTA and CDR2 FQGNSA. CDR3 residues: CASRPGLVETQYF. CDR3 DNA (partial): TGTGCCAGCAGGCCGGGACTAGTAGAGACC. The complete variable domain, with remaining parts taken from reference TRBV7-2 and TRBJ2-5, reads GAGVSQSPSNKVTEKGKDVELRCDPISGHTALYWYRQSLGQGLEFLIYFQGNSAPDKSGLPSDRFSAERTGGSVSTLTIQRTQQEDSAVYLCASRPGLVETQYFGPGTRLLVL.